Presented here are 27 T cell receptor beta chains from one specimen sequenced in a study of glioma-infiltrating T cells. The iRepertoire nested amplicon-rescue multiplex PCR amplified TCR alpha and beta CDR3s from RNA. TCRdb called the multiplex PCR reads again in MiXCR, with one record for every CDR3 protein. The data contain around 130,000 distinct CDR3 sequences, under 25% of them seen just once; the ten biggest clones take up under 35%. Sequencing was performed on glioma tissue, nonneoplastic brain tissue, or PBMCs (not recorded which). Receptors originate from a human donor with low-grade glioma or glioblastoma, undergoing nonglioma brain surgery, or in good health (not recorded which).

The genes are TRBV6-1 and TRBJ2-1; no reliable D call. V dropped 7 bases and J dropped 0 bases, with 16 bases sitting between them. CDR1 is MNHNS, CDR2 SASEGT, per germline. The CDR3 consists of 16 residues. The CDR3 sequence: CASKSFGLSSYNEQFF. In nucleotides, the CDR3 is TGTGCCAGCAAGTCGTTCGGGTTAAGCTCCTACAATGAGCAGTTCTTC.

This clonotype was seen more than once but under ten times. V gene TRBV28 combines with J gene TRBJ1-2, with TRBD1 as a possible D gene (5 bases). Germline V gives CDR1 MDHEN, CDR2 SYDVKM. The germline V and J ends were trimmed by 8 bases and 1 base, with 8 bases remaining between them. The CDR3 has 12 amino acids. CDR3 coding DNA: TGTGCCAGCTCCGACAGTAACTATGGCTACACCTTC. It codes for CASSDSNYGYTF.

This clonotype was counted between two and nine times. The chain recombines TRBV6-1 with TRBJ2-1; TRBD2 matches 9 bases. V lost 7 bases and J lost 4; bases outside the gene matches: 8. Germline V gene lookup returns CDR1 MNHNS and CDR2 SASEGT. The CDR3 consists of 15 residues. The CDR3 here is CASKPRSGGYNEQFF. The DNA of the CDR3 is TGTGCCAGCAAGCCGAGAAGCGGGGGGTACAATGAGCAGTTCTTC.

The chain employs TRBV7-9 and TRBJ2-2; a possible D gene is TRBD2 (5 bases). CDR3 length equals 16 residues. V lost 3 bases to trimming and J lost 5 bases, with 16 bases between them. CDR1 is SEHNR and CDR2 is FQNEAQ in the germline V gene (reference sequence). The DNA of the CDR3 is TGTGCCAGCAGCTTGCCCGGACCCCCGGGGACCGGGGAGCTGTTTTTT. Its protein is CASSLPGPPGTGELFF.

The rearrangement uses TRBV2 and TRBJ1-1; TRBD1 might be the D (5 bases). The CDR3 covers 14 residues. V was clipped by 7 bases and J by 2 bases, with 14 bases between them. Per germline, CDR1 SNHLY and CDR2 FYNNEI. Written as DNA, the CDR3 is TGTGCCAGCAAACCGGGCGGGGGAAACACTGAAGCTTTCTTT. This encodes CASKPGGGNTEAFF.

This clonotype came up many times. The chain recombines TRBV7-2 with TRBJ1-5, with D possibly TRBD1 on 6 matching bases. The CDR3 extends over 16 amino acids. V dropped 5 bases and J dropped 1 base, with 15 bases sitting between them. CDR1 and CDR2 from the germline V gene are SGHTA and FQGNSA. The CDR3 reads CASSGGGRGSNQPQHF. CDR3 coding DNA: TGTGCCAGCAGCGGGGGGGGCAGGGGAAGCAATCAGCCCCAGCATTTT.

The chain recombines TRBV29-1 with TRBJ1-5; 9 positions agree with TRBD1. V shed 5 bases and J 3 bases; nucleotides not matched to a gene: 2. The germline CDR1 and CDR2 sequences are SQVTM and ANQGSEA. This CDR3 is 13 amino acids long. CDR3 sequence: CSVTGGYNQPQHF. DNA for the CDR3: TGCAGCGTTACAGGGGGCTACAATCAGCCCCAGCATTTT.

Worth noting for this clonotype: Sequence at one end of the junction differs from germline and may be a read error. The genes are TRBV7-7 and TRBJ2-5; TRBD1 matches at 12 bases. The length of the CDR3 is 15 residues. CDR1 and CDR2 (germline): SSHAT, FNYEAQ (reference sequence). The CDR3 region has the DNA TGTGCTAGCAGCTATCGGGGACAGGGGGCAGAGACCCAGTACTTC. Amino acid sequence: CASSYRGQGAETQYF.

This clonotype was counted a few times. The V call is TRBV7-3, the J call TRBJ2-5; D is uncertain. Germline CDR1 reads SGHTA; CDR2 reads FQGTGA. V dropped 1 base and J dropped 4 bases, with 7 bases sitting between them. The CDR3 loop spans 13 amino acids. CDR3 DNA sequence: TGTGCCAGCAGCTTAAGTTCGCGAGAGACCCAGTACTTC. Translated, it gives CASSLSSRETQYF.

This clonotype has just one count. The rearrangement links TRBV7-9 to TRBJ2-3, with TRBD2 matching over 8 bases. With V trimmed by 5 bases and J by 4 bases, 5 bases remained unmatched. Germline V lookup: CDR1 SEHNR, CDR2 FQNEAQ (reference sequence). This CDR3 region has 14 residues. CDR3 DNA sequence: TGTGCCAGCAGCGCGGGCGGGGGGTCAGATACGCAGTATTTT. It yields the protein CASSAGGGSDTQYF. Looking up the rest from reference TRBV7-9 and TRBJ2-3 gives the full variable domain: DTGVSQNPRHKITKRGQNVTFRCDPISEHNRLYWYRQTLGQGPEFLTYFQNEAQLEKSRLLSDRFSAERPKGSFSTLEIQRTEQGDSAMYLCASSAGGGSDTQYFGPGTRLTVL.

The sample holds many counts of this clonotype. The chain links TRBV6-6 to TRBJ2-5; TRBD1 matches 9 bases. J was trimmed by 6 bases and V by 0 bases; bases with no gene match: 5. This CDR3 comprises 15 residues. Germline V lookup: CDR1 MNHNY, CDR2 SVGAGI (reference sequence). CDR3 amino acids: CASSYSGTGLKTQYF. The CDR3 DNA sequence: TGTGCCAGCAGTTACTCCGGGACAGGGTTAAAGACCCAGTACTTC.

This clonotype occurred a few times. The J gene is TRBJ2-7, the V gene TRBV6-1, with D tentatively TRBD1 (6 bases). Germline values: CDR1 MNHNS, CDR2 SASEGT. V dropped 10 bases and J dropped 7 bases, with 26 bases sitting between them. The CDR3 sequence is 15 residues long. The CDR3 nucleotides are TGTGCCACTGGGAAGGGGGACACCTCCTCTGGGGAGCAGTACGTC. It codes for CATGKGDTSSGEQYV.

The CDR3 nucleotides read TGTGCCAGCAGGGCCCGAGGGACTAGCGGGGATGATACGCAGTATTTT. As protein: CASRARGTSGDDTQYF. V gene TRBV3-1 combines with J gene TRBJ2-3; 13 nucleotides match TRBD2. Trimming took 6 bases from V and 6 from J; bases not matched to a gene: 9. The CDR3 extends over 16 amino acids. Per germline, CDR1 LGHDT and CDR2 YNNKEL (reference sequence).

This chain links TRBV7-2 with TRBJ2-3; D remains unclear. Per the germline V gene, CDR1 is SGHTA and CDR2 is FQGNSA. V lost 4 bases, J lost 1 base, and 9 bases lay in between. The CDR3 covers 14 residues. The CDR3 nucleotides read TGTGCCAGCAGCTCTGCTCCGGGCACAGATACGCAGTATTTT. Protein sequence: CASSSAPGTDTQYF.

The CDR3 nucleotides are TGTGCCACCAGTGCAGGGGCCCTTGAGCAGTTCTTC. Translation: CATSAGALEQFF. The gene calls are TRBV24-1 and TRBJ2-1; D possibly corresponds to TRBD1 (6 bases). The CDR3 spans 12 residues. V was clipped by 5 bases and J by 9 bases, with 10 bases between them. The V gene's germline CDR1 is KGHDR and CDR2 SFDVKD.

The sample holds many counts of this clonotype. The rearrangement uses TRBV14 and TRBJ2-1, with TRBD1 matching over 7 bases. Trimming took 4 bases from V and 1 from J; bases not matched to a gene: 10. This CDR3 comprises 17 residues. Germline CDR1 reads SGHDN; CDR2 reads FVKESK. The CDR3 here is CASSRTGQSKSYNEQFF. Here the CDR3 DNA reads TGTGCCAGCAGCCGGACGGGACAGTCAAAATCCTACAATGAGCAGTTCTTC.

This chain links TRBV2 with TRBJ1-5; D may be TRBD1 (6 bases). Per the germline V gene, CDR1 is SNHLY and CDR2 is FYNNEI. The CDR3 is 14 residues long. The ends were cut back, 4 bases at V and 6 bases at J, with 13 bases in the middle. The CDR3 DNA reads as TGTGCCAGCAGTGGTACGGGGGCGGTTCAGCCCCAGCATTTT. Translating it yields CASSGTGAVQPQHF.

This chain links TRBV24-1 with TRBJ2-1, with 8 nucleotides matching TRBD1. The CDR3 contains 12 residues. The trim removed 3 bases at V and 16 bases at J, leaving 7 bases unmatched. Looked up from germline, CDR1 is KGHDR and CDR2 is SFDVKD. The CDR3 DNA reads as TGTGCCACCAGTGATATCGACAGGGGAAATTTCTTC. This encodes CATSDIDRGNFF.

CDR3 bases: TGTGCCAGCAGCCCTCAGCGACTGGGTTCTGAAGCTTTCTTT. Translating gives CASSPQRLGSEAFF. The rearrangement uses TRBV11-2 and TRBJ1-1; D remains unclear. Trimming took off 5 bases at V and 6 bases at J, with 16 bases between the two ends. The CDR3 spans 14 residues. Germline CDR1 reads SGHAT; CDR2 reads FQNNGV.

This clonotype was counted a few times. This rearrangement joins TRBV18 to TRBJ1-4; maybe TRBD1 (6 bases). Trimming left V 2 bases short and J 5 bases short, with 6 bases between. CDR1 and CDR2 from the germline V gene are KGHSH and LQKENI. The CDR3 is 13 residues long. The CDR3 DNA sequence: TGTGCCAGCTCACCAGGACAGAATGAAAAACTGTTTTTT. It yields the protein CASSPGQNEKLFF.

This clonotype was seen a handful of times. The CDR3 region has the DNA TGTGCCAGCAGCCAAGGGGCAGGGGTAATCGCAGATACGCAGTATTTT. This codes for CASSQGAGVIADTQYF. J is TRBJ2-3 and V is TRBV7-9; D might be TRBD1 (6 bases). V lost 5 bases and J lost 4, with 19 bases in between. Germline assignment: CDR1 SEHNR and CDR2 FQNEAQ (reference sequence). The CDR3 has 16 amino acids.

This clonotype was seen repeatedly, ten times or more. This sequence joins TRBV27 and TRBJ2-1; possible D gene TRBD1, 6 bases. The germline V gene encodes CDR1 MNHEY and CDR2 SMNVEV (reference sequence). CDR3 size: 13 residues. V lost 8 bases and J 5 bases, leaving 13 bases between the germline ends. The CDR3 region is CASGLNRDNEQFF. The CDR3 coding sequence is TGTGCCAGCGGGCTGAACAGGGACAATGAGCAGTTCTTC.

This clonotype was picked up one time. The V call is TRBV28, the J call TRBJ2-7, with D perhaps TRBD1 or TRBD2 (5 bases each). This CDR3 is built from 13 residues. The ends were cut back, 8 bases at V and 3 bases at J, with 14 bases in the middle. Germline CDR1 is MDHEN and CDR2 is SYDVKM. The CDR3 DNA reads TGTGCCAGCGAGGGGATAGGTGGCTACGAGCAGTACGTC. This encodes CASEGIGGYEQYV.

The chain couples TRBV7-9 to TRBJ2-5; TRBD1 matches at 12 bases. The germline CDR1 and CDR2 sequences are SEHNR and FQNEAQ (reference sequence). V was pared by 10 bases and J by 2 bases, with 17 bases of the junction left unmatched. The CDR3 sequence is 18 residues long. CDR3 residues: CAIEHGTGGDFGQETQYF. The DNA of the CDR3 is TGTGCCATCGAGCACGGGACAGGGGGCGATTTTGGGCAAGAGACCCAGTACTTC. Full variable domain (missing parts from reference TRBV7-9 and TRBJ2-5): DTGVSQNPRHKITKRGQNVTFRCDPISEHNRLYWYRQTLGQGPEFLTYFQNEAQLEKSRLLSDRFSAERPKGSFSTLEIQRTEQGDSAMYLCAIEHGTGGDFGQETQYFGPGTRLLVL.

This chain connects TRBV12-3 or TRBV12-4 to TRBJ1-1, with D possibly being TRBD1 (5 bases). V dropped 3 bases and J dropped 3 bases, with 14 bases sitting between them. This CDR3 is 15 amino acids long. This chain's CDR3 is CASSFAQPGHTEAFF. The CDR3 DNA sequence: TGTGCCAGCAGTTTTGCCCAACCGGGGCACACTGAAGCTTTCTTT.

This clonotype was seen ten or more times. This chain links TRBV2 with TRBJ2-1; D remains ambiguous. Germline loops: CDR1 SNHLY, CDR2 FYNNEI. The CDR3 has 12 residues. The ends were cut back, 2 bases at V and 8 bases at J, with 7 bases in the middle. CDR3 DNA sequence: TGTGCCAGCAGTGAACAAGTACATGAGCAGTTCTTC. Translating gives CASSEQVHEQFF.

The V gene is TRBV20-1, the J gene TRBJ2-3, with 11 bases lining up with TRBD2. The trim removed 5 bases at V and 6 bases at J, leaving 4 bases unmatched. Germline CDR1 and CDR2: DFQATT and SNEGSKA (reference sequence). The CDR3 has 13 amino acids. Here the CDR3 DNA reads TGCAGTGCTCTACTAGCGGGGGCGGATACGCAGTATTTT. It is translated as CSALLAGADTQYF.